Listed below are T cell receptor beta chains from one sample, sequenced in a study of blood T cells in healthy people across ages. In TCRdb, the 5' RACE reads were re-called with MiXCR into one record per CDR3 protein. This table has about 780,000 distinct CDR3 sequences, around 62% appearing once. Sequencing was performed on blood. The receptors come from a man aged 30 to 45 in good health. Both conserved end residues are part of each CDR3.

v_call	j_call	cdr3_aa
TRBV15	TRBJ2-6	CATSRVQGTVSWGNSGANVLTF
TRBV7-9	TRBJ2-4	CASSPLPGNIQYF
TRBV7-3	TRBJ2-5	CASSLSGGLQETQYF
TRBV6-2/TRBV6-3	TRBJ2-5	CASRPQVTVEQYF
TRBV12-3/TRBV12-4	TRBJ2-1	CASSFSQGLNNEQFF
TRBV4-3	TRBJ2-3	CASSQEDSRGLTADTQYF
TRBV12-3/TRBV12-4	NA	CASSFRAGGFKADEQYF
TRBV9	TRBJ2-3	CASSLRDSRTSTDTQYF
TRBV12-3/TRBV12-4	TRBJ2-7	CASRRAGQGIYEQYF
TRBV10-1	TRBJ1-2	CASSVERGLSKGYTF
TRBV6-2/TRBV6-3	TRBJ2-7	CASSLSATYEQYF
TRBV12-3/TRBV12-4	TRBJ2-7	CASSLGIEQYF
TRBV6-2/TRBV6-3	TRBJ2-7	CASSYLDFPYEQYF
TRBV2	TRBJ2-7	CASGTGRGDYEQYF
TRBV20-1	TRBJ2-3	CSARDGNRGTDTQYF
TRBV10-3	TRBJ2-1	CAIRLAGGLYNEQFF
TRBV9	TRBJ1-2	CASSVEGKGYTF
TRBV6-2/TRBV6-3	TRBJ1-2	CASSRTGDGGYTF
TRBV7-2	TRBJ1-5	CASSQGVANQPQHF
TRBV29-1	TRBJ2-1	CSVRSGGDNEQFF
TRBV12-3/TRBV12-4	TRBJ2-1	CASATQGQRQFF
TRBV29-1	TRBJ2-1	CSVVGQGQIRLYNEQFF
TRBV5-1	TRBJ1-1	CASSLDVGLNTEAFF
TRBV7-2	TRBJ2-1	CASSLVGGISYNEQFF
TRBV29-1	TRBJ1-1	CSVEEGVTEAFF
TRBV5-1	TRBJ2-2	CASSVQTNTGELFF
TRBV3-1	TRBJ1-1	CASSRIQGDTEAFF
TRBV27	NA	CASSLYTGSGTQYF
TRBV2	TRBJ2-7	CASSEVPVLSSYEQYF
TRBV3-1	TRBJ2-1	CASSLRQGGEQFF
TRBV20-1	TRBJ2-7	CSARKVYEQYF
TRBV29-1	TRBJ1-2	CSVEDQYGNYGYTF
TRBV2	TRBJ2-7	CASSEDRGEDEQYF
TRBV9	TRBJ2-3	CASSVRGQSTDTQYF
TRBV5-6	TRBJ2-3	CASSLAVSGSTDTQYF
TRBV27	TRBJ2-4	CASGRGPKNIQYF
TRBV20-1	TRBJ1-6	CSATNKGSYNSPLHF
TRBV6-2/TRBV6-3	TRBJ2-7	CASSYSWEQYF
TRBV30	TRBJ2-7	CAANRDSHYEQYF
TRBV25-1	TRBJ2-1	CASSADRRSSYNEQFF
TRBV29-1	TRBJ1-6	CSVGPDREDSPLHF
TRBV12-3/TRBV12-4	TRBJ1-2	CASSSRGEGYTF
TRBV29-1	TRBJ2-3	CSVFPGGDTQYF
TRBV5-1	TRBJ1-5	CASSLAGGEGQPQHF
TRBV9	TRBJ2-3	CASSAGTTGDTQYF
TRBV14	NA	CASSIAGRGTQYF
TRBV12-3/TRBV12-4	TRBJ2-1	CASSKGLAGPGSYNEQFF
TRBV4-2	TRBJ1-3	CASSQPTLSSGNTIYF
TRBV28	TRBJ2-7	CASTYTGHPYEQYF
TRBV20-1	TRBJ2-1	CSARHPSGGLYNEQFF
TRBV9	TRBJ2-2	CASSPTGGATGELFF
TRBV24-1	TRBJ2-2	CATSDQSFAGELFF
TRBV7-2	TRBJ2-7	CASSLYTEQYF
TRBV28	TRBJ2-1	CASSLIGGGGSYNEQFF
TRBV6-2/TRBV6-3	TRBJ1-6	CANKTDAYNSPLHF